This T cell receptor beta chain was retrieved from a study of blood T cell repertoires in COVID-19 (dated by TCRdb to the early 2020s). A note on the overall study: Samples from collaborators originated in the United States, Italy and Spain and spanned both the acute and convalescent phases of COVID-19. The material from the prospective study consisted of cDNA or gDNA derived from T cells, B-cell-depleted T cells, or PBMCs. Deeply sampled blood TCRbeta repertoires from subjects exposed to, actively infected with, or recovered from COVID-19 were included in the dataset. A freely available public database, intended as a resource for researchers studying the immune response to SARS-CoV-2, is where the repertoires were released. The samples were drawn from the first 160 participants of the ongoing ImmuneRACE study and from 950 to 1,500 subjects provided by 6 global collaborators. Sample metadata almost always included a de-identified subject ID, COVID-19 status, age in years and sex. HLA class I and class II types, where available, came from metadata supplied by the sample provider rather than from assay-based typing.

The CDR3 has 15 amino acids, counting the end cysteine and phenylalanine. CDR3 DNA is the only sequence kept; it has 45 bases, read in frame from the first base. In regard to this clone: Its antigen is not yet known. The sample holds no much larger clone one base away, and base qualities are not on file.

The paper's findings and limits, for the study overall: Clinical and demographic metadata were provided uncurated, with the amount varying by source and participant.

The collaborating institutions used their own protocols to collect whole blood in K2EDTA tubes. For TCRbeta analysis, collaborator samples were shipped as frozen whole blood, as isolated PBMCs, or as DNA extracted from either sample type. The immunoSEQ Assay, a bias-controlled multiplex PCR, was used to amplify TCRbeta CDR3 regions from genomic DNA. Processing in the source paper ran as follows. The number of nucleated cells in each sample was estimated by amplification of reference gene primers within the assay. Sequence reads were collapsed and filtered to measure the absolute abundance of every unique TCRbeta CDR3 rearrangement. For each sample, productive Simpson clonality was calculated as the square root of Simpson's diversity index across productive rearrangements. TCRdb took over this immuneACCESS table, retaining in-frame rearrangements with V and J assigned. Such tables are incomplete; in checked studies, under half of the missing clones stem from an unresolved V gene, and the remainder is unexplained. V and J calls and clone size are given by that table; D and trimming were obtained from the DNA. The sample table holds about 33,000 clones, of which about 91% were seen once. The ten largest clones add up to around 6.5% of the sample.

The sequence was collected from a human donor in a cohort sampled during active COVID-19. The chain joins TRBV12-2 to TRBJ2-7; TRBD1 reflects the table's D call only, with no check against the DNA. TRBV12-2 is listed as a pseudogene. Sequencing used peripheral blood. The CDR3 region has the sequence CASRLGACRPYEQYF. The DNA sequence follows: TGTGCAAGTCGCTTAGGGGCCTGTAGGCCCTACGAGCAGTACTTC.